A single TCR beta chain is shown here with its context. The antigen is unknown. Generated by immunoSEQ multiplex PCR, the TCRdb table keeps only in-frame clones and is missing some. The table records fewer than 200,000 clones, just over 85% of them present only once. This sample is drawn from a study of T cell responses to AZD1222 COVID-19 vaccine. The CDR3 runs to 13 residues. Trimming took 5 bases from V and 7 from J, leaving 12 bases between them. Germline assignment: CDR1 LNHDA and CDR2 SQIVND (reference sequence). Whole-study results and caveats: The reported proportion of spike-specific TCRs targeting unmutated variant regions was nearly half.

Sequencing used peripheral blood, obtained on day 0 of AZD1222 vaccination. This sequence joins TRBV19 and TRBJ2-1; D gene uncertain. This TCR came from an adult in good health. CDR3 DNA sequence: TGTGCCAGTAGTCCACTAAAAGGGAATGAGCAGTTCTTC. Its protein is CASSPLKGNEQFF.